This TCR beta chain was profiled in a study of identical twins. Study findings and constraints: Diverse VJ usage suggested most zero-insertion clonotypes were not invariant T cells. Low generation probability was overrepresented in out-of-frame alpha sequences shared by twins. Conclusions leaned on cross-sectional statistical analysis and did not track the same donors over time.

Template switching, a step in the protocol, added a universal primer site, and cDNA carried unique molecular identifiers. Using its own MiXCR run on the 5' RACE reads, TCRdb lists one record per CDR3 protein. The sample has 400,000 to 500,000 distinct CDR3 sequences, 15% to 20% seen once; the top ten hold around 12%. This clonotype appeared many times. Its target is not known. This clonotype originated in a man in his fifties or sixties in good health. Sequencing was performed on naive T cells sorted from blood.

The CDR3 sequence: CASSGGVTGELFF. The CDR3 DNA reads as TGCGCCAGCAGTGGAGGGGTCACCGGGGAGCTGTTTTTT. The chain links TRBV5-1 to TRBJ2-2; D might be TRBD2 (6 bases). Per the germline V gene, CDR1 is SGHRS and CDR2 is YFSETQ. The V gene lost 5 bases and the J gene lost 4 bases, with 9 bases spanning the gap. This CDR3 comprises 13 residues. Full variable domain (missing parts from reference TRBV5-1 and TRBJ2-2): KAGVTQTPRYLIKTRGQQVTLSCSPISGHRSVSWYQQTPGQGLQFLFEYFSETQRNKGNFPGRFSGRQFSNSRSEMNVSTLELGDSALYLCASSGGVTGELFFGEGSRLTVL.